These 26 T cell receptor beta chains were sequenced from one sample in a study of cytomegalovirus exposure and HLA in healthy donors. In the PCR, 60 Vbeta and 13 Jbeta primers were used. Using immunoSEQ multiplex PCR, the repertoire was profiled, and TCRdb retains in-frame clones only, with some absent. The table shows some 180,000 clones, with 75% to 85% occurring only once. Sample: PBMCs. These receptors were taken from a girl aged 2 to 10 in good health and CMV-seropositive.

This clone was picked up a small number of times. This rearrangement joins TRBV4-2 to TRBJ1-5, with D unclear. Germline V lookup: CDR1 LGHNA, CDR2 YNFKEQ. With 0 bases removed from V and 0 bases from J, the gap between germline ends came to 15 bases. The length of the CDR3 is 18 residues. CDR3 nucleotides: TGTGCCAGCAGCCAAGATACAGCCGGCTCTTATAGCAATCAGCCCCAGCATTTT. As protein: CASSQDTAGSYSNQPQHF.

In the case of this clone: Other DNA sequences in the sample encode the same CDR3. CDR3 sequence reads: CSVTGQGYEQYF. CDR3 sequence (DNA): TGCAGCGTTACGGGACAGGGCTACGAGCAGTACTTC. V is TRBV29-1 and J is TRBJ2-7, with TRBD1 identical over 9 bases. The junction had 2 bases not matched to a gene; V was cut back by 5 bases and J by 3 bases. From germline, CDR1 is SQVTM and CDR2 ANQGSEA. The CDR3 consists of 12 residues.

The chain uses TRBV5-6 and TRBJ2-7; D ambiguous. CDR3 length: 12 residues. V lost 0 bases to trimming and J lost 7 bases, with 8 bases between them. Germline V gene lookup returns CDR1 SGHDT and CDR2 YYEEEE. The CDR3 DNA reads as TGTGCCAGCAGCTTGGAGGAGCTGGAGCAGTACTTC. Amino acid sequence: CASSLEELEQYF. Variable domain in full (rest from reference TRBV5-6 and TRBJ2-7): DAGVTQSPTHLIKTRGQQVTLRCSPKSGHDTVSWYQQALGQGPQFIFQYYEEEERQRGNFPDRFSGHQFPNYSSELNVNALLLGDSALYLCASSLEELEQYFGPGTRLTVT.

The rearrangement uses TRBV6-1 and TRBJ1-5; TRBD1 agrees at 9 bases. The CDR3 is 14 residues long. The V gene end was trimmed by 6 bases and the J gene end by 3 bases; junction bases not matched to a gene: 3. The V gene's germline CDR1 is MNHNS and CDR2 SASEGT. In DNA, the CDR3 is TGTGCCAGCAGCAGGGACAGGGACAATCAGCCCCAGCATTTT. This codes for CASSRDRDNQPQHF.

The rearrangement links TRBV5-1 to TRBJ2-2, with 7 positions matching TRBD1. Germline CDR1 SGHRS, CDR2 YFSETQ. With 4 bases clipped from V and 2 bases from J, the junction kept 8 bases outside the gene matches. The length of the CDR3 is 16 residues. Written as DNA, the CDR3 is TGCGCCAGCAGCGGAGGACAGGACCCTAACACCGGGGAGCTGTTTTTT. Its protein is CASSGGQDPNTGELFF.

The V call is TRBV7-6, the J call TRBJ2-2, with 16 nucleotides matching TRBD2. Trimming cost V 6 bases and J 0 bases; bases outside gene matches: 13. The CDR3 extends over 21 amino acids. Germline CDR1 SGHVS, CDR2 FNYEAQ. DNA for the CDR3: TGTGCCAGCAGGGAGACCGGGACTAGCGGGAGGGTAGGAGCGAACACCGGGGAGCTGTTTTTT. This translates into CASRETGTSGRVGANTGELFF.

In its sample, this clone was seen a few times. The DNA of the CDR3 is TGTGCCAGCAGCTTGAGGGGCAGGGGGTCCTACGAGCAGTACTTC. Amino acids: CASSLRGRGSYEQYF. This chain connects TRBV5-4 to TRBJ2-7, with TRBD1 matching 7 bases. J gave up 1 base and V 1 base, and 5 bases lay outside the gene matches. Germline CDR1 reads SGHNT; CDR2 reads YYREEE (reference sequence). The CDR3 has 15 residues.

The rearrangement uses TRBV6-5 and TRBJ2-5; TRBD2 might be the D (6 bases). CDR3 length equals 14 residues. V was trimmed by 0 bases and J by 3 bases, leaving 8 bases between them. Germline values: CDR1 MNHEY, CDR2 SVGAGI. The DNA for the CDR3 is TGTGCCAGCAGTTACTCGACTAGTAAAGAGACCCAGTACTTC. Translating gives CASSYSTSKETQYF.

On this clone: At one of its ends the junction is not consistent with the germline gene, which may arise from a read error. The rearrangement uses TRBV7-9 and TRBJ2-3, with a weak D call TRBD2 (6 bases). CDR1 SEHNR and CDR2 FQNEAQ come from the germline V gene (reference sequence). The CDR3 loop spans 10 amino acids. The chain's CDR3 is CASSLGGEDF. In nucleotides, the CDR3 is TGTGCCAGCAGCTTGGGAGGCGAGGATTTT.

V usage is TRBV7-8 and J usage is TRBJ2-7; 7 nucleotides agree with TRBD2. Losses at the gene ends were 0 bases for V and 2 bases for J; bases not matched to a gene: 4. Looked up from germline, CDR1 is SGHVS and CDR2 is FQNEAQ. The CDR3 is 15 amino acids. CDR3 in amino acids: CASSLAAGVTYEQYF. As DNA, the CDR3 is TGTGCCAGCAGCTTAGCGGCGGGGGTAACCTACGAGCAGTACTTC. Based on the CDR3 plus reference TRBV7-8 and TRBJ2-7, the full variable domain is GAGVSQSPRYKVAKRGQDVALRCDPISGHVSLFWYQQALGQGPEFLTYFQNEAQLDKSGLPSDRFFAERPEGSVSTLKIQRTQQEDSAVYLCASSLAAGVTYEQYFGPGTRLTVT.

The chain joins TRBV30 to TRBJ2-3; D is ambiguous. The CDR3 runs to 10 residues. The ends were cut back, 8 bases at V and 1 base at J, with 4 bases in the middle. In germline, CDR1 is GTSNPN, CDR2 SVGIG (reference sequence). The CDR3, as DNA: TGTGCCCATCGCACAGATACGCAGTATTTT. Amino acid sequence: CAHRTDTQYF.

The chain is built from TRBV7-3 and TRBJ2-3, with no clear D. CDR1 SGHTA and CDR2 FQGTGA come from the germline V gene. This CDR3 region has 16 residues. Trimming left V 1 base short and J 2 bases short, with 13 bases between. The CDR3 DNA reads as TGTGCCAGCAGCTTAAATCTAGATTTTTCCACAGATACGCAGTATTTT. Its translation is CASSLNLDFSTDTQYF.

V is TRBV7-8 and J is TRBJ1-6; TRBD1 matches at 7 bases. Germline values: CDR1 SGHVS, CDR2 FQNEAQ. J lost 5 bases, V lost 5 bases, and 6 bases had no gene match. The CDR3 extends over 15 amino acids. CDR3 in amino acids: CASSPHDRDNSPLHF. The CDR3 nucleotides are TGTGCCAGCAGCCCACATGACAGGGATAATTCACCCCTCCACTTT. Complete variable domain (other parts from reference TRBV7-8 and TRBJ1-6): GAGVSQSPRYKVAKRGQDVALRCDPISGHVSLFWYQQALGQGPEFLTYFQNEAQLDKSGLPSDRFFAERPEGSVSTLKIQRTQQEDSAVYLCASSPHDRDNSPLHFGNGTRLTVT.

This clone came up a few times. V usage is TRBV29-1 and J usage is TRBJ1-2; 8 positions match TRBD1. The CDR3 totals 14 residues. The germline gives CDR1 SQVTM, CDR2 ANQGSEA. J was trimmed by 5 bases and V by 4 bases; bases with no gene match: 9. CDR3 in amino acids: CSVGTGLGEYGYTF. CDR3 in DNA: TGCAGCGTTGGGACAGGGCTGGGGGAGTATGGCTACACCTTC.

The V gene is TRBV5-4, the J gene TRBJ1-2; D may be TRBD1 (5 bases). The CDR3 sequence is 14 residues long. Germline values: CDR1 SGHNT, CDR2 YYREEE (reference sequence). Deletions cut 4 bases from V and 6 bases from J, with 16 bases between. CDR3 in amino acids: CASSGLRGEDGYTF. CDR3 DNA sequence: TGTGCCAGCAGCGGCCTCCGGGGGGAGGATGGCTACACCTTC.

The V call is TRBV28, the J call TRBJ2-1, with 14 bases identical to TRBD2. J lost 10 bases, V lost 3 bases, and 11 bases had no gene match. CDR1 MDHEN and CDR2 SYDVKM come from the germline V gene. CDR3 length equals 17 residues. The CDR3, as DNA: TGTGCCAGCAGTTTCGAACGACTAGCGGGAGGGCCTGGGGAGCAGTTCTTC. Protein: CASSFERLAGGPGEQFF.

This clone was seen more than once but under ten times. The J gene is TRBJ1-1, the V gene TRBV5-1; D uncertain. V lost 0 bases to trimming and J lost 5 bases, with 8 bases between them. This CDR3 has 13 residues. Germline CDR1 is SGHRS and CDR2 is YFSETQ. This CDR3 reads CASSLARQTEAFF. In DNA, the CDR3 is TGCGCCAGCAGCTTGGCGAGGCAGACTGAAGCTTTCTTT.

The chain links TRBV25-1 to TRBJ1-3; D gene uncertain. This CDR3 is 13 amino acids long. V was shortened by 6 bases and J by 1 base, with 7 bases between the two germline ends. The germline V gene has CDR1 MGHDK and CDR2 SYGVNS. The CDR3 bases are TGTGCCAGCAGCGGTATTTCTGGAAACACCATATATTTT. It is translated as CASSGISGNTIYF.

This chain links TRBV27 with TRBJ1-4; unclear D gene. CDR1 MNHEY and CDR2 SMNVEV come from the germline V gene (reference sequence). The CDR3 sequence is 15 residues long. V lost 5 bases to trimming and J lost 2 bases, with 12 bases between them. CDR3 in DNA: TGTGCCAGCAGTACCCGTAGGAGGACTAATGAAAAACTGTTTTTT. Encoded protein: CASSTRRRTNEKLFF.

V usage is TRBV9 and J usage is TRBJ2-1; 11 bases fit TRBD2. The CDR3 loop spans 17 amino acids. V trimming: 3 bases; J trimming: 5 bases; junction bases outside the gene matches: 10. CDR1 and CDR2 (germline): SGDLS, YYNGEE. CDR3 DNA: TGTGCCAGCAGCGCCCCAAACCCGGGACTAGCGGACAATGAGCAGTTCTTC. It codes for CASSAPNPGLADNEQFF.

Only a few counts were recorded for this clone. The chain couples TRBV5-1 to TRBJ2-7; the D gene is possibly TRBD1 (6 bases). The CDR3 contains 16 residues. Germline V gene lookup returns CDR1 SGHRS and CDR2 YFSETQ. V was pared by 0 bases and J by 2 bases, with 15 bases between. The CDR3 loop is CASSLGVTGIAYEQYF. The CDR3 DNA reads as TGCGCCAGCAGCTTGGGAGTGACAGGTATCGCCTACGAGCAGTACTTC.

This sequence joins TRBV10-3 and TRBJ2-1, with 7 positions matching TRBD1. This CDR3 contains 15 residues. Looked up from germline, CDR1 is ENHRY and CDR2 is SYGVKD. The J segment lost 2 bases and the V segment lost 6 bases, leaving 7 bases of the junction unmatched. The CDR3 region has the DNA TGTGCCATCAGGAACGACAGGGTCCCCTACAATGAGCAGTTCTTC. As protein: CAIRNDRVPYNEQFF.

V and J are TRBV23-1 and TRBJ2-2, with a tentative D call TRBD2 (6 bases). TRBV23-1 is an ORF for which the function is uncertain. The CDR3 loop spans 18 amino acids. V dropped 2 bases and J dropped 0 bases, with 16 bases sitting between them. The CDR3 reads CASSQHRTGESNTGELFF. In DNA form, the CDR3 reads TGCGCCAGCAGTCAACATAGAACGGGGGAGTCGAACACCGGGGAGCTGTTTTTT.

A note on this clone: This CDR3 is also generated by other DNA sequences in the sample. The chain carries TRBV9 and TRBJ1-1; the D gene is possibly TRBD1 (5 bases). The CDR3 is made up of 14 amino acids. Germline V lookup: CDR1 SGDLS, CDR2 YYNGEE. The germline V and J ends were trimmed by 0 bases and 1 base, with 7 bases remaining between them. DNA of the CDR3: TGTGCCAGCAGCGTAGGGGGCCGGAACACTGAAGCTTTCTTT. Its translation: CASSVGGRNTEAFF. The entire variable domain, with the rest obtained from reference TRBV9 and TRBJ1-1, is as follows: DSGVTQTPKHLITATGQRVTLRCSPRSGDLSVYWYQQSLDQGLQFLIQYYNGEERAKGNILERFSAQQFPDLHSELNLSSLELGDSALYFCASSVGGRNTEAFFGQGTRLTVV.

This clone was recorded once. The CDR3 DNA follows: TGTGCCAGCAGCTCGATTCGGACAGCGAACACTGAAGCTTTCTTT. This codes for CASSSIRTANTEAFF. The chain links TRBV7-8 to TRBJ1-1; possible D gene TRBD1, 6 bases. The germline V gene encodes CDR1 SGHVS and CDR2 FQNEAQ. The CDR3 sequence is 15 residues long. V lost 4 bases to trimming and J lost 1 base, with 13 bases between them.

This chain joins TRBV2 and TRBJ1-3; D is perhaps TRBD1 (5 bases). Germline-derived CDR1 and CDR2 are SNHLY and FYNNEI. This CDR3 is built from 11 residues. Between the trimmed V and J ends, which lost 8 bases and 6 bases, there was a span of 8 bases. The CDR3 here is CASGRENTIYF. CDR3 DNA: TGTGCCAGCGGCAGGGAAAACACCATATATTTT.